Below, 28 T cell receptor beta chains from the same sample are listed, as sequenced in a study of cytotoxic CD8 clonotypes in ibrutinib-treated CLL. Using immunoSEQ multiplex PCR, the repertoire was profiled, and TCRdb retains in-frame clones only, with some absent. The sample carries 200,000 or so clones, nearly 80% recorded once. This material consisted of PBMCs, taken after 12 months of ibrutinib treatment. The source of these receptors is a human donor with chronic lymphocytic leukemia.

This clone was seen at least ten times. V is TRBV21-1 and J is TRBJ1-6. TRBV21-1 is an annotated pseudogene. This CDR3 has 17 residues. The CDR3 region is CASSKEGGSREGSPLHF. CDR3 nucleotides: TGTGCCAGCAGCAAAGAGGGCGGGTCCAGGGAAGGTTCACCCCTCCACTTT.

The rearrangement uses TRBV30 and TRBJ1-2; no definite D call. Germline CDR1 and CDR2: GTSNPN and SVGIG (reference sequence). V shed 2 bases and J shed 4 bases, with 8 bases lying between them. This CDR3 has 12 amino acids. The DNA of the CDR3 is TGTGCCTGGAGTCCCGGGGTCTATGGCTACACCTTC. It encodes CAWSPGVYGYTF.

The chain joins TRBV14 to TRBJ1-1; 7 positions agree with TRBD1. With V trimmed by 4 bases and J by 2 bases, 10 bases remained unmatched. The CDR3 sequence is 16 residues long. In germline, CDR1 is SGHDN, CDR2 FVKESK. CDR3 DNA sequence: TGTGCCAGCAGCCTCCCAGGGGGGGGACGCAACACTGAAGCTTTCTTT. Translation: CASSLPGGGRNTEAFF.

The chain links TRBV19 to TRBJ1-1, with 7 positions matching TRBD1. The ends lost 6 bases at V and 2 bases at J; junction bases unmatched: 12. CDR1 is LNHDA, CDR2 SQIVND, per germline (reference sequence). The CDR3 is 16 amino acids. CDR3 sequence (DNA): TGTGCCAGTAGGGGGCGTCAGGGGGGTTTTAACACTGAAGCTTTCTTT. Translating it yields CASRGRQGGFNTEAFF.

The chain is built from TRBV18 and TRBJ1-4; 10 positions match TRBD1. The CDR3 is 18 residues long. Germline V lookup: CDR1 KGHSH, CDR2 LQKENI. The V segment lost 3 bases and the J segment 3 bases; nucleotides outside the gene matches: 10. The CDR3 nucleotides are TGTGCCAGCTCACCCCCCCTGACAGGGGGCATCGCTAATGAAAAACTGTTTTTT. Encoded protein: CASSPPLTGGIANEKLFF.

The chain carries TRBV5-5 and TRBJ1-1, with no clear D. The CDR3 length is 13 residues. Per germline, CDR1 SGHKS and CDR2 YYEKEE (reference sequence). The V end was cut by 0 bases, the J end by 1 base, with 4 bases between. The CDR3 spells CASSLGANTEAFF. The CDR3 coding sequence is TGTGCCAGCAGCTTGGGAGCGAACACTGAAGCTTTCTTT.

The chain recombines TRBV15 with TRBJ2-1; D ambiguous. Deletions cut 8 bases from V and 0 bases from J, with 8 bases between. The length of the CDR3 is 13 residues. Germline CDR1 LNHNV, CDR2 YYDKDF (reference sequence). CDR3 sequence (DNA): TGTGCCACCGGCGCAGACTCCTACAATGAGCAGTTCTTC. It encodes CATGADSYNEQFF.

The rearrangement joins TRBV11-2 to TRBJ1-2; D is possibly TRBD1 (6 bases). The V end lost 4 bases, the J end lost 4 bases, and 19 bases lay between the germline ends. The CDR3 totals 16 residues. CDR1 SGHAT and CDR2 FQNNGV come from the germline V gene. The CDR3 DNA sequence: TGTGCCAGCAGCTCCACAAGGATACAGGGCGTCTATGGCTACACCTTC. It yields the protein CASSSTRIQGVYGYTF. Drawing the rest from reference TRBV11-2 and TRBJ1-2, the complete variable domain is EAGVAQSPRYKIIEKRQSVAFWCNPISGHATLYWYQQILGQGPKLLIQFQNNGVVDDSQLPKDRFSAERLKGVDSTLKIQPAKLEDSAVYLCASSSTRIQGVYGYTFGSGTRLTVV.

The chain has TRBV5-1 and TRBJ1-2, with 7 bases matching TRBD1. The length of the CDR3 is 14 residues. Germline V gene lookup returns CDR1 SGHRS and CDR2 YFSETQ. Germline trimming cut 0 bases from V and 6 bases from J; bases unmatched to any gene: 5. CDR3 sequence (DNA): TGCGCCAGCAGCTTGGCATATGGACAGGATGGCTACACCTTC. As protein: CASSLAYGQDGYTF.

The V call is TRBV25-1, the J call TRBJ1-1, with unresolved D. Germline V gives CDR1 MGHDK, CDR2 SYGVNS. The CDR3 length is 14 residues. With 3 bases removed from V and 5 bases from J, the gap between germline ends came to 13 bases. The CDR3 nucleotides are TGTGCCAGCAGTGACCAGGACCCTAAAACTGAAGCTTTCTTT. It translates to CASSDQDPKTEAFF.

This chain connects TRBV5-5 to TRBJ2-7; 7 bases map to TRBD1. With V trimmed by 0 bases and J by 3 bases, 6 bases remained unmatched. The CDR3 contains 15 residues. CDR1 is SGHKS, CDR2 YYEKEE, per germline (reference sequence). CDR3: CASSLVGGADYEQYF. The CDR3 DNA sequence: TGTGCCAGCAGCTTGGTAGGGGGCGCGGACTACGAGCAGTACTTC.

This rearrangement joins TRBV10-3 to TRBJ2-1; possible D gene TRBD2, 6 bases. CDR1 and CDR2 (germline): ENHRY, SYGVKD. The CDR3 sequence is 15 residues long. The V gene lost 8 bases and the J gene lost 0 bases, with 14 bases spanning the gap. Written as DNA, the CDR3 is TGTGCCATCGGGGCCCGGCGGGACTCCTACAATGAGCAGTTCTTC. Encoded protein: CAIGARRDSYNEQFF.

V is TRBV5-1 and J is TRBJ2-7, with no clear D. The germline gives CDR1 SGHRS, CDR2 YFSETQ. This CDR3 region has 13 residues. Trimming removed 0 bases from V and 2 bases from J, with 6 bases in between. CDR3 nucleotide sequence: TGCGCCAGCAGCTTGGGTGGGACCTACGAGCAGTACTTC. Residues: CASSLGGTYEQYF.

In its sample, this clone was seen once. The V and J genes are TRBV5-1 and TRBJ2-3; the match to TRBD1 covers 10 bases. The CDR3 contains 15 residues. Germline CDR1 SGHRS, CDR2 YFSETQ. With 3 bases clipped from V and 1 base from J, the junction kept 2 bases outside the gene matches. CDR3 region: CASSYGTGGTDTQYF. The CDR3 coding sequence is TGCGCCAGCAGCTACGGGACAGGGGGCACAGATACGCAGTATTTT. The entire variable domain, with the rest obtained from reference TRBV5-1 and TRBJ2-3, is as follows: KAGVTQTPRYLIKTRGQQVTLSCSPISGHRSVSWYQQTPGQGLQFLFEYFSETQRNKGNFPGRFSGRQFSNSRSEMNVSTLELGDSALYLCASSYGTGGTDTQYFGPGTRLTVL.

The table lists this clone with a count of one. The J gene is TRBJ2-1, the V gene TRBV4-2, with 9 bases that match TRBD2. Germline trimming cut 0 bases from V and 8 bases from J; bases unmatched to any gene: 5. Germline CDR1 is LGHNA and CDR2 is YNFKEQ. This CDR3 region has 15 residues. CDR3 coding DNA: TGTGCCAGCAGCCAAGAAAGGCGGGGGGGAGATGAGCAGTTCTTC. This codes for CASSQERRGGDEQFF.

The V and J genes are TRBV4-2 and TRBJ2-1; 10 bases map to TRBD2. This CDR3 contains 16 residues. Germline V gene data show CDR1 as LGHNA and CDR2 as YNFKEQ. V gave up 1 base and J gave up 5 bases; unmatched junction bases: 5. CDR3 loop: CASSQAGTSVNNEQFF. The CDR3 DNA is TGTGCCAGCAGCCAAGCCGGGACTAGCGTAAACAATGAGCAGTTCTTC.

With respect to this clone: The same CDR3 can be traced to other DNA sequences in this sample. The J gene is TRBJ1-1, the V gene TRBV11-2; D is undetermined. The CDR3 spans 12 residues. Germline CDR1 reads SGHAT; CDR2 reads FQNNGV. V lost 0 bases and J 5 bases, leaving 4 bases between the germline ends. CDR3 DNA sequence: TGTGCCAGCAGCTTAGATCTAACTGAAGCTTTCTTT. It yields the protein CASSLDLTEAFF.

A note on this clone: Within the sample, other DNA sequences also encode this same CDR3. The J gene is TRBJ2-3, the V gene TRBV30, with 7 bases fitting TRBD2. This CDR3 contains 12 residues. V gave up 0 bases and J gave up 6 bases; unmatched junction bases: 0. Per the germline V gene, CDR1 is GTSNPN and CDR2 is SVGIG (reference sequence). The CDR3, as DNA: TGTGCCTGGAGTGTGGGGGGGGATACGCAGTATTTT. The encoded protein is CAWSVGGDTQYF.

This chain uses TRBV2 with TRBJ1-3; 12 nucleotides line up with TRBD1. Germline CDR1 reads SNHLY; CDR2 reads FYNNEI. V lost 7 bases and J lost 7; bases outside the gene matches: 17. The CDR3 sequence is 18 residues long. Here the CDR3 DNA reads TGTGCCAGCAAACGGGACAGGGGGCACCTAAACCGGGGGAACACCATATATTTT. Its protein product is CASKRDRGHLNRGNTIYF.

The chain has TRBV20-1 and TRBJ2-7; unclear D gene. Trimming left V 0 bases short and J 4 bases short, with 4 bases between. The CDR3 is 11 residues long. Germline CDR1 and CDR2: DFQATT and SNEGSKA (reference sequence). The CDR3 reads CSARDHYEQYF. As DNA, the CDR3 is TGCAGTGCTAGAGATCATTACGAGCAGTACTTC.

The gene calls are TRBV7-3 and TRBJ2-2, with TRBD2 identical over 9 bases. The CDR3 runs to 17 residues. With 4 bases clipped from V and 6 bases from J, the junction kept 12 bases outside the gene matches. The germline V gene has CDR1 SGHTA and CDR2 FQGTGA. The CDR3: CASSSSGRGGPSGELFF. As DNA, the CDR3 is TGTGCCAGCAGCTCCTCCGGGCGGGGGGGCCCCTCCGGGGAGCTGTTTTTT. The full variable domain, rest sourced from reference TRBV7-3 and TRBJ2-2, is GAGVSQTPSNKVTEKGKYVELRCDPISGHTALYWYRQSLGQGPEFLIYFQGTGAADDSGLPNDRFFAVRPEGSVSTLKIQRTERGDSAVYLCASSSSGRGGPSGELFFGEGSRLTVL.

This clone was counted a single time. The chain joins TRBV5-4 to TRBJ2-3; 7 positions match TRBD2. Germline assignment: CDR1 SGHNT and CDR2 YYREEE (reference sequence). Trimming cost V 3 bases and J 5 bases; bases outside gene matches: 9. The CDR3 contains 15 residues. The CDR3 loop reads CASSWRSGAGDTQYF. The CDR3 bases are TGTGCCAGCAGCTGGAGAAGCGGGGCGGGAGATACGCAGTATTTT. Looking up the rest from reference TRBV5-4 and TRBJ2-3 gives the full variable domain: ETGVTQSPTHLIKTRGQQVTLRCSSQSGHNTVSWYQQALGQGPQFIFQYYREEENGRGNFPPRFSGLQFPNYSSELNVNALELDDSALYLCASSWRSGAGDTQYFGPGTRLTVL.

The genes are TRBV28 and TRBJ2-1; maybe TRBD1 (6 bases). CDR3 length: 15 amino acids. V lost 6 bases and J lost 2, with 14 bases in between. The germline V gene has CDR1 MDHEN and CDR2 SYDVKM. The CDR3 region has the DNA TGTGCCAGCAGGGAAGGGACAAAGACCTACAATGAGCAGTTCTTC. As protein: CASREGTKTYNEQFF.

V and J are TRBV10-3 and TRBJ2-5, with a possible D match to TRBD2 (6 bases). The CDR3 consists of 13 residues. Trimming pared 8 bases from V and 4 bases from J, leaving 14 bases between. The germline V gene has CDR1 ENHRY and CDR2 SYGVKD. The CDR3, as DNA: TGTGCCATCGGAGGGCCGAGTGGAGAGACCCAGTACTTC. Translating gives CAIGGPSGETQYF.

The rearrangement joins TRBV10-1 to TRBJ2-1; D gene unclear. Germline loops: CDR1 WNHNN, CDR2 SYGVQD (reference sequence). The CDR3 has 13 residues. V lost 5 bases and J 10 bases, leaving 15 bases between the germline ends. The CDR3 sequence: CASSPGQTEEQFF. The CDR3 DNA sequence: TGCGCCAGCAGTCCGGGCCAAACGGAGGAGCAGTTCTTC.

Here the CDR3 reads CASSLEGVETQYF. CDR3 nucleotides: TGTGCCAGCAGCCTTGAAGGGGTGGAGACCCAGTACTTC. The genes are TRBV5-4 and TRBJ2-5; tentative D call: TRBD1 (5 bases). In germline, CDR1 is SGHNT, CDR2 YYREEE (reference sequence). CDR3 length: 13 residues. The V and J ends lost 4 bases and 5 bases respectively, with 12 bases between them.

The V call is TRBV6-5, the J call TRBJ2-5; 10 nucleotides align to TRBD2. Germline V gene data show CDR1 as MNHEY and CDR2 as SVGAGI. This CDR3 region has 12 residues. Unmatched junction bases numbered 3, after V lost 8 bases and J lost 6 bases. In DNA form, the CDR3 reads TGTGCCAGCGCTAGCGGGAGAAAGACCCAGTACTTC. Its translation is CASASGRKTQYF.

CDR3 sequence: CASSPAMTGRGEQYF. For the CDR3, the DNA is TGTGCCAGCAGCCCAGCAATGACAGGGCGAGGCGAGCAGTACTTC. The J gene is TRBJ2-7, the V gene TRBV7-6, with 7 bases fitting TRBD1. Germline values: CDR1 SGHVS, CDR2 FNYEAQ. Germline trimming cut 5 bases from V and 6 bases from J; bases unmatched to any gene: 13. The CDR3 contains 15 residues.